The entry that follows covers one T cell receptor beta chain sequence. Unique molecular identifiers were used in preparing the TCRbeta library. TCRdb redid the calling of the PCR reads with MiXCR, one entry per CDR3 protein. This table holds about 340,000 distinct CDR3 sequences, 15% to 20% found once. Germline CDR1 MRHNA, CDR2 SNTAGT. The CDR3 totals 13 residues. Trimming at V came to 4 bases and at J to 7 bases, leaving 5 bases not matched to a gene. This record comes from a study of T-cell reconstitution after alpha-beta-depleted transplantation in children. This receptor was taken from a male patient aged 2 to 9 who had a stem cell transplant for acute lymphoblastic leukemia, so the T cells may come from the graft donor. The source material was PBMCs, mostly from graft donor cells, sampled 360 days after TCRalphabeta/CD19-depleted stem cell transplant. The rearrangement links TRBV6-4 to TRBJ2-3, with 7 bases fitting TRBD2. The CDR3: CASSASSGHTQYF. The CDR3 bases are TGTGCCAGCAGTGCATCTAGCGGTCATACGCAGTATTTT.